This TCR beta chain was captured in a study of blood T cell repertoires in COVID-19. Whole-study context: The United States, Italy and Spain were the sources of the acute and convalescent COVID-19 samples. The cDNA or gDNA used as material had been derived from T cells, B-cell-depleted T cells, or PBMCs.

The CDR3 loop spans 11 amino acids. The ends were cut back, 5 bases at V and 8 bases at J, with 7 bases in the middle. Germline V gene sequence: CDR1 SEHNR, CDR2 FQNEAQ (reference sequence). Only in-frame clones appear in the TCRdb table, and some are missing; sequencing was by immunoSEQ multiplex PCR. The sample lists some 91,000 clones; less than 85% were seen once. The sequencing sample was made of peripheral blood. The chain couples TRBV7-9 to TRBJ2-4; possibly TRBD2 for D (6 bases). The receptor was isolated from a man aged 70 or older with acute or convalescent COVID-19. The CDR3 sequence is CASSRGDIQYF. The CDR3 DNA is TGTGCCAGCAGCCGCGGGGACATTCAGTACTTC. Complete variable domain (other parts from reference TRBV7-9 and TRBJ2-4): DTGVSQNPRHKITKRGQNVTFRCDPISEHNRLYWYRQTLGQGPEFLTYFQNEAQLEKSRLLSDRFSAERPKGSFSTLEIQRTEQGDSAMYLCASSRGDIQYFGAGTRLSVL.